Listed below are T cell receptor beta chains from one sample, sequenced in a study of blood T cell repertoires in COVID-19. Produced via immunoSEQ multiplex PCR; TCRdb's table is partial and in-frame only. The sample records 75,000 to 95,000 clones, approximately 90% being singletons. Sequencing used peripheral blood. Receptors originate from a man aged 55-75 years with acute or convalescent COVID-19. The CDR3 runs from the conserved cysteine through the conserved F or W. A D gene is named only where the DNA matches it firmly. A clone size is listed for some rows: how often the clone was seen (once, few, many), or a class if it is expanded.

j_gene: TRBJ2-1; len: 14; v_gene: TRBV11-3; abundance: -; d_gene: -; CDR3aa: CASSLGVLLNEQFF; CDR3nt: TGTGCCAGCAGCTTAGGCGTCCTACTCAATGAGCAGTTCTTC
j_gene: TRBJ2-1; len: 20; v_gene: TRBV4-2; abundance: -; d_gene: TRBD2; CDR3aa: CASSQGPGLAGGGSYNEQFF; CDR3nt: TGTGCCAGCAGCCAAGGGCCGGGACTAGCGGGAGGGGGATCTTACAATGAGCAGTTCTTC
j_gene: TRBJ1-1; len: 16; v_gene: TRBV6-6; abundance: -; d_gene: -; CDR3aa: CASSSHRTATNTEAFF; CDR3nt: TGTGCCAGCAGTTCCCACAGGACAGCGACGAACACTGAAGCTTTCTTT
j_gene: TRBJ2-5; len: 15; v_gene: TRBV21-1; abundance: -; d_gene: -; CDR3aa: CASSRSGQPQETQYF; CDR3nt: TGTGCCAGCAGCAGAAGCGGCCAGCCCCAAGAGACCCAGTACTTC
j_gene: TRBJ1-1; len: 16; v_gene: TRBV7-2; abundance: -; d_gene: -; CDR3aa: CASSAIQAGGRTEAFF; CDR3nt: TGTGCCAGCAGCGCTATACAGGCGGGGGGGCGAACTGAAGCTTTCTTT
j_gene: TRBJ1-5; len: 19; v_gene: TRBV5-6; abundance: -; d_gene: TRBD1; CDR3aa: CASSLTGLNRGISNQPQHF; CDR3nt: TGTGCCAGCAGTTTGACGGGGCTGAACAGGGGAATTAGCAATCAGCCCCAGCATTTT
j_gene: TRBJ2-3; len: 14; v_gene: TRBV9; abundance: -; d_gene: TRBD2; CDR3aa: CASSPVGGADTQYF; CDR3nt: TGTGCCAGCTCACCGGTGGGGGGGGCAGATACGCAGTATTTT
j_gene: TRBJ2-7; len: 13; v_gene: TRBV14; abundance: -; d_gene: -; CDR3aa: CASSQGQAGEQYF; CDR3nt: TGTGCCAGCAGCCAAGGACAGGCGGGCGAGCAGTACTTC
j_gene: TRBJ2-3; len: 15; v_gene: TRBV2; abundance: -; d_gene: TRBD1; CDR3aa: CASSAGQGGTDTQYF; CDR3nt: TGTGCCAGCAGTGCCGGACAGGGTGGCACAGATACGCAGTATTTT
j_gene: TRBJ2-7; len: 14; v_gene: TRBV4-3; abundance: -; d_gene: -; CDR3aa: CASSQDLMREEQYF; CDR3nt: TGCGCCAGCAGCCAAGATCTGATGAGGGAGGAGCAGTACTTC
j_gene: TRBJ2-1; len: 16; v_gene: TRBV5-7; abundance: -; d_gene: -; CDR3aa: CASSLLRSSSYNEQFF; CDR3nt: TGTGCCAGCAGCTTGCTTCGCTCTAGCTCCTACAATGAGCAGTTCTTC
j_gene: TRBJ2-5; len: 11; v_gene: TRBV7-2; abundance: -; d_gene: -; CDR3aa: CASRTVETQYF; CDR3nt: TGTGCCAGCCGGACAGTAGAGACCCAGTACTTC
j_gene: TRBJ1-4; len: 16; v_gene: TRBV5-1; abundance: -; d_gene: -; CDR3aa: CASRGTSYGQAEKLFF; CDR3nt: TGCGCCAGCAGAGGGACTTCCTACGGGCAGGCGGAAAAACTGTTTTTT
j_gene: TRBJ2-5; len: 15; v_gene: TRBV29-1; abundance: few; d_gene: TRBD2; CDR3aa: CSVEGAGGYQETQYF; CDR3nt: TGCAGCGTTGAGGGAGCGGGAGGGTACCAAGAGACCCAGTACTTC
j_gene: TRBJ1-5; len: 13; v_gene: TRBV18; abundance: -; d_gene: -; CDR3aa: CASSQGLGQPQHF; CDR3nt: TGTGCCAGCTCACAGGGGCTCGGGCAGCCCCAGCATTTT
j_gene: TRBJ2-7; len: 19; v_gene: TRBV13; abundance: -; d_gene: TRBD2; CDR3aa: CASSLGLGLAGSRTSEQYF; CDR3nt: TGTGCCAGCAGCTTAGGCCTGGGACTAGCGGGTTCACGAACCTCCGAGCAGTACTTC
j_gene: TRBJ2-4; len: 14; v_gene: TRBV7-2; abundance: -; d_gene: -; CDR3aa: CASSLSWDINIQYF; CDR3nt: TGTGCCAGCAGCTTATCTTGGGACATAAACATTCAGTACTTC
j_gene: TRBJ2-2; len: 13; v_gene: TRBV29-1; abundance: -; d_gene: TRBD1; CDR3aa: CSVEWTGGGELFF; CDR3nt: TGCAGCGTTGAGTGGACAGGCGGCGGGGAGCTGTTTTTT
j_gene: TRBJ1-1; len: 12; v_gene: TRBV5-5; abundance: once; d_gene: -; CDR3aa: CASSETAIEAFF; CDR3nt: TGTGCCAGCAGCGAAACAGCCATTGAAGCTTTCTTT
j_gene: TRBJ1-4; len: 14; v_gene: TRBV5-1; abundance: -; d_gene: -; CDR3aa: CASSPDRDNEKLFF; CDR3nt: TGCGCCAGCAGCCCAGACAGAGATAATGAAAAACTGTTTTTT
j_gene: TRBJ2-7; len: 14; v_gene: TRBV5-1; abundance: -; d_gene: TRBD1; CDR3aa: CASSSGTGGYEQYF; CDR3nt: TGCGCCAGCAGCTCCGGGACAGGGGGCTACGAGCAGTACTTC
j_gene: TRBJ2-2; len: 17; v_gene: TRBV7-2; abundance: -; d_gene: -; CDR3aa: CASSLSSESGGSGELFF; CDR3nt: TGTGCCAGCAGCTTATCGTCCGAGTCCGGCGGCAGCGGGGAGCTGTTTTTT
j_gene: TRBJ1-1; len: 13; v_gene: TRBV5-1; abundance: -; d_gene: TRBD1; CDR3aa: CASSTGQGAEAFF; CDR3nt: TGCGCCAGCAGCACAGGACAGGGGGCGGAAGCTTTCTTT
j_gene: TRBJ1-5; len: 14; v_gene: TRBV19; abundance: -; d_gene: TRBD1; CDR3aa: CASSQGGSNQPQHF; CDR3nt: TGTGCCAGTAGCCAGGGGGGTAGCAATCAGCCCCAGCATTTT
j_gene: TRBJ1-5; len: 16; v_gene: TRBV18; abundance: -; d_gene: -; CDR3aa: CASSPTAGQNNQPQHF; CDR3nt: TGTGCCAGCTCACCTACCGCCGGACAGAACAATCAGCCCCAGCATTTT
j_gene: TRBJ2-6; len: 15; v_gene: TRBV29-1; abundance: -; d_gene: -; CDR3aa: CSVELQGSGANVLTF; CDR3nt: TGCAGCGTCGAGTTACAGGGCTCTGGGGCCAACGTCCTGACTTTC
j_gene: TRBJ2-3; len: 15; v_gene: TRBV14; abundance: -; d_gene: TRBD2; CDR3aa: CASSQALAGVDTQYF; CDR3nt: TGTGCCAGCAGCCAAGCGCTAGCGGGAGTAGATACGCAGTATTTT
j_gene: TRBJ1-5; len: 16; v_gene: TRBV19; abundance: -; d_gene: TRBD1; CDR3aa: CASSILDRAIGQPQHF; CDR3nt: TGTGCCAGTAGTATCCTTGACAGGGCGATAGGTCAGCCCCAGCATTTT
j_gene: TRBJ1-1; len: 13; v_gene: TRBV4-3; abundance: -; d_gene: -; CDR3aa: CASSLRGSTEAFF; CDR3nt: TGCGCCAGCAGCCTAAGGGGGTCAACTGAAGCTTTCTTT
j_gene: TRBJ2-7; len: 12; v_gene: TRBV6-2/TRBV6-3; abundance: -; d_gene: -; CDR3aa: CASSQTRVEQYF; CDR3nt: TGTGCCAGCAGTCAAACTAGGGTCGAGCAGTACTTC
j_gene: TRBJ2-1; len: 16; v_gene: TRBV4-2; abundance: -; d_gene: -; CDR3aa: CASSQVGRGTYNEQFF; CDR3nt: TGTGCCAGCAGCCAAGTAGGCAGGGGAACATACAATGAGCAGTTCTTC
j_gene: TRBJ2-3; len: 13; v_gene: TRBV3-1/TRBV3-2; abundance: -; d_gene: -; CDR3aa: CASSRLSTDTQYF; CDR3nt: TGTGCCAGCAGCCGACTGAGCACAGATACGCAGTATTTT
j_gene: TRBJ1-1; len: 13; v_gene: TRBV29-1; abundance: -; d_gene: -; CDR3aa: CSARTEMNTEAFF; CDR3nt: TGCAGCGCCAGGACAGAAATGAACACTGAAGCTTTCTTT
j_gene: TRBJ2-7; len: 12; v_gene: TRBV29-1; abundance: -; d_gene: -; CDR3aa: CSATTHSSEQYF; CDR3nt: TGCAGCGCCACCACCCACTCTTCCGAGCAGTACTTC
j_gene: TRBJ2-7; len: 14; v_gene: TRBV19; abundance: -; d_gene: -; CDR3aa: CASSSAGVSYEQYF; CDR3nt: TGTGCCAGTAGTTCCGCAGGGGTTTCCTACGAGCAGTACTTC
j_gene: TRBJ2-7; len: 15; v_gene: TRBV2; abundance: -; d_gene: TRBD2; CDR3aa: CASSPGWTSGNEQYF; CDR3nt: TGTGCCAGCAGCCCCGGGTGGACTAGCGGGAACGAGCAGTACTTC
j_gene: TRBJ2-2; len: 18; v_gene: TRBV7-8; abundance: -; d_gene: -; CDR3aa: CASSLALGGLVNTGELFF; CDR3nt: TGTGCCAGCAGCTTAGCGTTAGGGGGATTGGTGAACACCGGGGAGCTGTTTTTT
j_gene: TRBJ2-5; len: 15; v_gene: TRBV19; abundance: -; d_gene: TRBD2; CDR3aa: CATQSLAGGTETQYF; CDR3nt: TGTGCCACCCAATCACTAGCGGGAGGAACGGAGACCCAGTACTTC
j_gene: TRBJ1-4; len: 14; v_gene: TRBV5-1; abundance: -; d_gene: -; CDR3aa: CASSLGGPNEKLFF; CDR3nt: TGCGCCAGCAGCTTAGGGGGTCCTAATGAAAAACTGTTTTTT
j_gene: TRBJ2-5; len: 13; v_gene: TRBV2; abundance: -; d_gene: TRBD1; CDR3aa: CASNTNRGETQYF; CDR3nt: TGTGCCAGCAATACGAACAGGGGAGAGACCCAGTACTTC
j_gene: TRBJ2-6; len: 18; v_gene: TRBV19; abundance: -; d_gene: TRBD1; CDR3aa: CASSIQGARRSGANVLTF; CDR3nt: TGTGCCAGTAGTATACAGGGGGCGCGGAGATCTGGGGCCAACGTCCTGACTTTC
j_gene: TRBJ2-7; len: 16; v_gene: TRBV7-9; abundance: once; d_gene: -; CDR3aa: CASSSFGERDSDEQYF; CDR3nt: TGTGCCAGCAGCTCTTTTGGGGAGAGGGATTCAGACGAGCAGTACTTC
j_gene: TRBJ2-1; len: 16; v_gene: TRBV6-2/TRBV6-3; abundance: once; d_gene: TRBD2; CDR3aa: CASSQPTGLADNEQFF; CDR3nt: TGTGCCAGCAGTCAACCAACGGGGCTAGCGGACAATGAGCAGTTCTTC
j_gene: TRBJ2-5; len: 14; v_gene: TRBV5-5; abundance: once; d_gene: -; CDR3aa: CASSLAFGQETQYF; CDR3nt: TGTGCCAGCAGCTTGGCCTTCGGGCAAGAGACCCAGTACTTC
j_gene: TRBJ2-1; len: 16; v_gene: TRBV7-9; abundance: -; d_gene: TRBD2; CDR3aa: CASSLSTSGRAIEQFF; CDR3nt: TGTGCCAGCAGCCTATCGACTAGCGGGAGGGCGATTGAGCAGTTCTTC
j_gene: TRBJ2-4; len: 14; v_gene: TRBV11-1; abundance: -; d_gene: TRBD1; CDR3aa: CASSSRTGDVIQYF; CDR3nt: TGTGCCAGCAGCTCGCGGACAGGGGACGTCATTCAGTACTTC
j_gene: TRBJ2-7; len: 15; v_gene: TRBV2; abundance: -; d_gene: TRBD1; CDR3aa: CASSEATGGSYEQYF; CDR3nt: TGTGCCAGCAGTGAAGCGACAGGGGGGAGCTACGAGCAGTACTTC
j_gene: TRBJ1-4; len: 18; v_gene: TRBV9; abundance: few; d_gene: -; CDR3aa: CATPMLGGPRQTNEKLFF; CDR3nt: TGTGCCACCCCGATGTTGGGAGGGCCCAGGCAGACTAATGAAAAACTGTTTTTT
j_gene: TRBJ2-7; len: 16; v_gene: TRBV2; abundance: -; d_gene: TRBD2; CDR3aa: CASSPSAGVDKYEQYF; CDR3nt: TGTGCCAGCAGTCCATCGGCGGGAGTGGATAAATACGAGCAGTACTTC
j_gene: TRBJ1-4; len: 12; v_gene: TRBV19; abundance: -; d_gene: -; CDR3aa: CASSIARGKLFF; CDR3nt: TGTGCCAGTAGTATCGCCCGGGGTAAACTGTTTTTT
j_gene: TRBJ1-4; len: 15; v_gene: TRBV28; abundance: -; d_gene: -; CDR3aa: CASSSPWGGNEKLFF; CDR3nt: TGTGCCAGCAGTTCACCTTGGGGGGGGAATGAAAAACTGTTTTTT
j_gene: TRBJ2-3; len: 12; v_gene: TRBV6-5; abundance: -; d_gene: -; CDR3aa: CASGGDTDTQYF; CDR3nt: TGTGCAAGCGGAGGCGACACAGATACGCAGTATTTT
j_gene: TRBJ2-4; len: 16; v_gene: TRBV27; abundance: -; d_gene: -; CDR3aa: CASSQSRTAIWGHRDF; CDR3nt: TGTGCCAGCAGTCAATCCCGGACAGCTATCTGGGGCCATCGGGACTTC
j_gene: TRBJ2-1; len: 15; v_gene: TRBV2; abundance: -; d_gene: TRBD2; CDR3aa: CASSRTRASYNEQFF; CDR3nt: TGTGCCAGCAGTCGGACTAGGGCCTCCTACAATGAGCAGTTCTTC